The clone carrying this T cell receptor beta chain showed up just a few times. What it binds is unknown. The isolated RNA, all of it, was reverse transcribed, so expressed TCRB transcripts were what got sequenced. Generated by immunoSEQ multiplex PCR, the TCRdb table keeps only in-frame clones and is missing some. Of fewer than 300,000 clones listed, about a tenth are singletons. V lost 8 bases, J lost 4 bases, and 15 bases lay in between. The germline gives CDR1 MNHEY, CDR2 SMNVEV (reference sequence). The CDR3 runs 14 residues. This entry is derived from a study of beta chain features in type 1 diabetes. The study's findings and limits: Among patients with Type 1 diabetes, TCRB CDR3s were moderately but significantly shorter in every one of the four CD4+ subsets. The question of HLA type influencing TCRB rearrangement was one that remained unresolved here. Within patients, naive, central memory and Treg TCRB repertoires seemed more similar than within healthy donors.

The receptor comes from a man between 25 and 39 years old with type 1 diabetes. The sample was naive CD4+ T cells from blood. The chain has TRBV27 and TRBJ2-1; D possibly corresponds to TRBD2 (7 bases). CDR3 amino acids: CASRARGGYNEQFF. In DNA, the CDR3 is TGTGCCAGCCGAGCAAGGGGGGGTTACAATGAGCAGTTCTTC.